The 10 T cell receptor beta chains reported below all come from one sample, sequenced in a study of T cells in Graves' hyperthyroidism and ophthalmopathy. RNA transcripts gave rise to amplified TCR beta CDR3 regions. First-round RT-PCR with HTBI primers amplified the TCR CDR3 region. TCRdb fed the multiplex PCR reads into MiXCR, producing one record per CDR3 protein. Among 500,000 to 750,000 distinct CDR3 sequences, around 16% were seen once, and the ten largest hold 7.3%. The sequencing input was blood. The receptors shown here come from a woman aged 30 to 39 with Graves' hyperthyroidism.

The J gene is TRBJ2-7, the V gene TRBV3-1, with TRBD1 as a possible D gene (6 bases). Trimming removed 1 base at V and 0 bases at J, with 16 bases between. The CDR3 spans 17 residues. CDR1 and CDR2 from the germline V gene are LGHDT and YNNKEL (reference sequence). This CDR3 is CASSQADLRGSSYEQYF. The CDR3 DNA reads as TGTGCCAGCAGCCAAGCCGACCTAAGGGGGAGCTCCTACGAGCAGTACTTC.

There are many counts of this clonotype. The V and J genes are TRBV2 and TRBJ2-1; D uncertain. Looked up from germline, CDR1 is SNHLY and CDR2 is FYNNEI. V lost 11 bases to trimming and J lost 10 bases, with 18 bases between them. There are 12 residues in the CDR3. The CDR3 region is CASSPAAREQFF. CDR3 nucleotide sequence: TGTGCCTCCTCCCCCGCCGCCCGAGAGCAGTTCTTC.

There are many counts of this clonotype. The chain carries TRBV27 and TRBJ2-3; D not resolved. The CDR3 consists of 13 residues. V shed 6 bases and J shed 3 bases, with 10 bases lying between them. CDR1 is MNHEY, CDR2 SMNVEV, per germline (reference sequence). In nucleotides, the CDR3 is TGTGCCAGCAGAAGGCTTCTGACAGATACGCAGTATTTT. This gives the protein CASRRLLTDTQYF.

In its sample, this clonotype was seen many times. CDR3 sequence: CASSFGVETQYF. In DNA, the CDR3 is TGTGCCAGCAGCTTTGGCGTCGAGACCCAGTACTTC. The chain combines TRBV11-2 with TRBJ2-5; D is undetermined. The ends were cut back, 3 bases at V and 5 bases at J, with 7 bases in the middle. There are 12 residues in the CDR3. CDR1 and CDR2 from the germline V gene are SGHAT and FQNNGV.

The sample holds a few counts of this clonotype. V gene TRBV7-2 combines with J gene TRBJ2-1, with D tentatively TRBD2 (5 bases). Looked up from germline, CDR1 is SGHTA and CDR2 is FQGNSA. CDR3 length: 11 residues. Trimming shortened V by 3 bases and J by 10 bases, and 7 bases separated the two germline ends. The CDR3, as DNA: TGTGCCAGCAGCTTCACGGGGGAGCAGTTCTTC. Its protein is CASSFTGEQFF.

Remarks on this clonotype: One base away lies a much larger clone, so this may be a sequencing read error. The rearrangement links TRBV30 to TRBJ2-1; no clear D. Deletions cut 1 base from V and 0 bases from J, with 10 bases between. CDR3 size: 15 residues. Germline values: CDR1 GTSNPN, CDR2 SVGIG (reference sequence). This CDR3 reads CAWSASSSSYNEQFF. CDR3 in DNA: TGTGCCTGGAGTGCTTCGTCTAGCTCCTACAATGAGCAGTTCTTC. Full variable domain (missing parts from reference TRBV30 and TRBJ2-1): SQTIHQWPATLVQPVGSPLSLECTVEGTSNPNLYWYRQAAGRGLQLLFYSVGIGQISSEVPQNLSASRPQDRQFILSSKKLLLSDSGFYLCAWSASSSSYNEQFFGPGTRLTVL.

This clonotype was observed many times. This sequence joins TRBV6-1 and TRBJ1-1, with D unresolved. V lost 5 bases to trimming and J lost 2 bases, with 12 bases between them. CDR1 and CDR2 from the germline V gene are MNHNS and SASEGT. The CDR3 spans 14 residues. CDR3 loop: CASSYDTGNTEAFF. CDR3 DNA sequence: TGTGCCAGCAGTTATGACACCGGCAACACTGAAGCTTTCTTT.

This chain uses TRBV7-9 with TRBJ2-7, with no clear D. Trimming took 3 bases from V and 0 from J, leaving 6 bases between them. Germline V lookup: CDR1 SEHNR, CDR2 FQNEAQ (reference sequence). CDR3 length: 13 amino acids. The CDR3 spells CASSFTASYEQYF. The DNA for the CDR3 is TGTGCCAGCAGCTTTACAGCCTCCTACGAGCAGTACTTC.

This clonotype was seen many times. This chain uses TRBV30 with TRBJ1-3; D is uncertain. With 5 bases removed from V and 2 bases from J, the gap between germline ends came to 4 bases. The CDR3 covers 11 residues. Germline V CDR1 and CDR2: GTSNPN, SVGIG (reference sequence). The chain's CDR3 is CAWSPGNTIYF. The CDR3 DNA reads TGTGCCTGGTCGCCTGGAAACACCATATATTTT.

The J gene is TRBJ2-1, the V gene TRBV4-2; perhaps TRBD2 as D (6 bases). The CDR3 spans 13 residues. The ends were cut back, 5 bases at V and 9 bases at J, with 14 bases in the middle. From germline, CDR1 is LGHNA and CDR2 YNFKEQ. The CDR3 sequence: CASSATREFEQFF. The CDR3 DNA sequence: TGTGCCAGCAGCGCAACTCGGGAGTTTGAGCAGTTCTTC.